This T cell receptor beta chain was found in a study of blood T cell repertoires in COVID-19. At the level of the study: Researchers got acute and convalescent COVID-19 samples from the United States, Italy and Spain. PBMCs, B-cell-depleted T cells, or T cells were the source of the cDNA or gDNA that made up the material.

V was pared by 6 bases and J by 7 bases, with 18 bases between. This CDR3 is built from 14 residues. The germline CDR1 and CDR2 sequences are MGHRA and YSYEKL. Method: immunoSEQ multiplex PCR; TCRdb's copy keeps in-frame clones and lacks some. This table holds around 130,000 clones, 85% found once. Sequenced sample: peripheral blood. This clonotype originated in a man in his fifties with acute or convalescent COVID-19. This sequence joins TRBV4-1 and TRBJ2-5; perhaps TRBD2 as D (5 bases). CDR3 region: CASSPILRTGTQYF. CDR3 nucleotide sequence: TGCGCCAGCAGTCCCATACTGAGGACTGGGACCCAGTACTTC.